This TCR beta chain is from a study of blood T cell repertoires in COVID-19. Study-wide background: Whether acute or convalescent, the COVID-19 samples came from the United States, Italy and Spain.

TCRdb keeps only in-frame clones here, not all; method: immunoSEQ multiplex PCR. The table records about 170,000 clones, roughly four fifths of them present only once. This clone showed up just a few times. The ends lost 5 bases at V and 5 bases at J; junction bases unmatched: 6. The CDR3 sequence is 15 residues long. The V gene's germline CDR1 is SGHTA and CDR2 FQGTGA. The TCR comes from a woman older than 75 with COVID-19, enrolled during active disease. This sequence joins TRBV7-3 and TRBJ2-2; 9 bases fit TRBD1. The specimen sequenced was peripheral blood. The CDR3 nucleotides are TGTGCCAGCAGCACAACAGGGGGCGCGACCGGGGAGCTGTTTTTT. It encodes CASSTTGGATGELFF.